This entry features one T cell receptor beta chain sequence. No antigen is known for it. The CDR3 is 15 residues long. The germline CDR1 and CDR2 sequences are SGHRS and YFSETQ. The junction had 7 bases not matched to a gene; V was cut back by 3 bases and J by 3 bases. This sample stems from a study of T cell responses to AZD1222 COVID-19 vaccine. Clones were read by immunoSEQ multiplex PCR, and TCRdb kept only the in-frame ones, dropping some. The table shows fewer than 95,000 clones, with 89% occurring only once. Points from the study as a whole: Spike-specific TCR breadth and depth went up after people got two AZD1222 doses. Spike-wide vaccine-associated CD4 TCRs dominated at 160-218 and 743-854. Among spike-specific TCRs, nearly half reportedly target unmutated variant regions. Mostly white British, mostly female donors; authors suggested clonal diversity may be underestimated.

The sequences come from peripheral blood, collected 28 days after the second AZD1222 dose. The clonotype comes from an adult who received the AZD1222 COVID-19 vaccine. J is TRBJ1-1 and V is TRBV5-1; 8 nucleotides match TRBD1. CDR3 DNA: TGCGCCAGCAGCTCCGATGGACAGGGATACACTGAAGCTTTCTTT. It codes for CASSSDGQGYTEAFF.